This is a list of T cell receptor beta chains from one sample in a study of T-cell memory formation after mild COVID-19. TCRdb re-called the 5' RACE reads with MiXCR, one entry per CDR3 protein. The repertoire holds 350,000 to 450,000 distinct CDR3 sequences, around 14% seen once, with roughly 22% in the top ten. The sample taken for sequencing was PBMCs or a T cell subset sorted from them (not recorded which). These TCRs come from a man younger than 30 who had mild COVID-19 (a few samples of this study predate the infection). Cell type and time point are not known. CDR3s include the opening cysteine and the closing phenylalanine or tryptophan. A D gene is named only where the DNA matches it firmly. Clone size, where shown, is once, few, many, or a class for clones that have expanded.

TRBJ2-1 | few | - | TRBV12-3/TRBV12-4 | CASSQGADEQFF | TGTGCCAGCAGTCAGGGAGCCGATGAGCAGTTCTTC
TRBJ1-4 | few | - | TRBV7-2 | CASSVSEFRTRKNEKLFF | TGTGCCAGCAGCGTTAGCGAATTCAGGACTCGCAAAAATGAAAAACTGTTTTTT
TRBJ2-1 | - | TRBD1 | TRBV24-1 | CATSDPLQGYEQFF | TGTGCCACCAGTGATCCCTTACAGGGGTATGAGCAGTTCTTC
TRBJ2-3 | - | - | TRBV7-2 | CASRNQRGSDTQYF | TGTGCCAGCAGGAACCAAAGGGGGTCAGATACGCAGTATTTT
TRBJ1-2 | - | - | TRBV7-2 | CASSIDYSYGYTF | TGTGCCAGCAGCATAGATTACAGCTATGGCTACACCTTC
TRBJ2-3 | few | TRBD2 | TRBV20-1 | CSAPPGLGMLVQYF | TGCAGTGCTCCACCGGGACTAGGGATGCTTGTGCAGTATTTT
TRBJ1-5 | - | - | TRBV28 | CASRLGRARNQPQHF | TGTGCCAGCAGACTCGGAAGGGCTCGCAATCAGCCCCAGCATTTT
TRBJ2-3 | few | - | TRBV4-1 | CASSQDSAPRADTQYF | TGCGCCAGCAGCCAAGACAGCGCTCCGAGGGCAGATACGCAGTATTTT
TRBJ2-7 | - | - | TRBV11-2 | CASTAEQSSYEQYF | TGTGCCAGCACCGCAGAACAGAGCTCCTACGAGCAGTACTTC
TRBJ2-7 | few | - | TRBV12-3/TRBV12-4 | CASSLFSGTGMEQYF | TGTGCCAGCAGTTTATTCTCGGGGACCGGGATGGAGCAGTACTTC
TRBJ1-1 | few | TRBD1 | TRBV12-3/TRBV12-4 | CASTPTGQGTEAFF | TGTGCCAGCACCCCGACAGGGCAGGGCACTGAAGCTTTCTTT
TRBJ2-1 | - | - | TRBV5-1 | CASSLDGVGNEQFF | TGCGCCAGCAGCTTGGATGGGGTAGGCAATGAGCAGTTCTTC
TRBJ2-1 | - | - | TRBV7-9 | CASRGRSEQFF | TGTGCCAGCAGGGGCCGGAGTGAGCAGTTCTTC
TRBJ1-5 | - | - | TRBV7-9 | CASSNQGMGNQPQHF | TGTGCCAGCAGCAACCAGGGGATGGGCAATCAGCCCCAGCATTTT
TRBJ1-5 | - | TRBD1 | TRBV7-2 | CASSRQGTSNQPQHF | TGTGCCAGCAGCCGACAGGGTACGAGCAATCAGCCCCAGCATTTT
TRBJ2-5 | - | - | TRBV3-1 | CASSREGQETQYF | TGTGCCAGCAGCCGAGAAGGACAAGAGACCCAGTACTTC
TRBJ2-1 | - | TRBD2 | TRBV2 | CAGASGPYNEQFF | TGTGCCGGGGCTAGCGGGCCATACAATGAGCAGTTCTTC
TRBJ2-5 | few | TRBD2 | TRBV27 | CASSFLGRSIETQYF | TGTGCCAGCAGTTTTCTCGGGAGGTCCATAGAGACCCAGTACTTC
TRBJ2-1 | - | - | TRBV29-1 | CSVHGRNEQFF | TGCAGCGTTCACGGGCGCAATGAGCAGTTCTTC
TRBJ2-1 | few | TRBD2 | TRBV18 | CASSQSGGVYNEQFF | TGTGCCAGCTCACAGAGCGGGGGAGTCTACAATGAGCAGTTCTTC
TRBJ1-1 | many | - | TRBV3-1 | CASSQGGGLDTEAFF | TGTGCCAGCAGCCAAGGCGGGGGGCTGGACACTGAAGCTTTCTTT
TRBJ1-2 | few | - | TRBV19 | CASTGDYGYTF | TGTGCCAGTACAGGGGACTATGGCTACACCTTC
TRBJ2-3 | - | TRBD1 | TRBV7-9 | CASSSATGAGTDTQYF | TGTGCCAGCAGCTCGGCTACAGGGGCCGGCACAGATACGCAGTATTTT
TRBJ2-1 | - | TRBD1 | TRBV18 | CASSRDRGSGNEQFF | TGTGCCAGCTCACGAGACAGGGGCTCAGGCAATGAGCAGTTCTTC
TRBJ2-3 | - | - | TRBV7-6 | CASSQTSDTQYF | TGTGCCAGCAGCCAAACGTCGGATACGCAGTATTTT
TRBJ2-7 | many | TRBD2 | TRBV5-1 | CASDPKRGYEQYF | TGCGCCAGCGATCCGAAGCGGGGCTACGAGCAGTACTTC
TRBJ2-5 | - | - | TRBV11-2 | CASSSRRGIQETQYF | TGTGCCAGCAGCTCCCGGCGGGGAATCCAAGAGACCCAGTACTTC
TRBJ2-5 | - | - | TRBV20-1 | CSAIVGGYGGQETQYF | TGCAGTGCCATAGTCGGGGGCTACGGAGGCCAAGAGACCCAGTACTTC
TRBJ1-4 | few | - | TRBV5-1 | CASRLGQINEKLFF | TGCGCCAGCAGACTCGGACAGATTAATGAAAAACTGTTTTTT
TRBJ1-2 | few | - | TRBV7-2 | CASSLAAGNYGYTF | TGTGCCAGCAGCTTAGCCGCGGGGAACTATGGCTACACCTTC
TRBJ1-2 | - | - | TRBV6-5 | CASSYSPDLRGYTF | TGTGCCAGCAGTTACAGTCCTGACTTGCGTGGCTACACCTTC
TRBJ2-1 | many | - | TRBV7-2 | CASSLGWAEQFF | TGTGCCAGCAGCTTAGGGTGGGCTGAGCAGTTCTTC
TRBJ1-1 | - | - | TRBV29-1 | CSGGTSNTEAFF | TGCAGCGGTGGGACATCAAACACTGAAGCTTTCTTT
TRBJ1-2 | - | TRBD1 | TRBV9 | CASSPDRGLVGYTF | TGTGCCAGCAGCCCAGACAGGGGGCTAGTTGGCTACACCTTC
TRBJ1-5 | many | - | TRBV20-1 | CSVGRGSRQPQHF | TGCAGTGTGGGGCGGGGAAGTCGTCAGCCCCAGCATTTT
TRBJ2-5 | - | - | TRBV4-2 | CASSQGGGGGETQYF | TGTGCCAGCAGCCAAGGAGGAGGGGGCGGAGAGACCCAGTACTTC
TRBJ2-7 | few | - | TRBV6-5 | CASRLAASSYEQYF | TGTGCCAGCAGATTAGCCGCTAGCTCCTACGAGCAGTACTTC
TRBJ2-3 | - | TRBD2 | TRBV20-1 | CSAPPRLADTQYF | TGCAGTGCCCCTCCCCGACTAGCTGATACGCAGTATTTT
TRBJ2-5 | few | TRBD2 | TRBV6-6 | CASSYSSGLAAISETQYF | TGTGCCAGCTCATATTCGAGTGGGCTAGCGGCGATTTCGGAGACCCAGTACTTC